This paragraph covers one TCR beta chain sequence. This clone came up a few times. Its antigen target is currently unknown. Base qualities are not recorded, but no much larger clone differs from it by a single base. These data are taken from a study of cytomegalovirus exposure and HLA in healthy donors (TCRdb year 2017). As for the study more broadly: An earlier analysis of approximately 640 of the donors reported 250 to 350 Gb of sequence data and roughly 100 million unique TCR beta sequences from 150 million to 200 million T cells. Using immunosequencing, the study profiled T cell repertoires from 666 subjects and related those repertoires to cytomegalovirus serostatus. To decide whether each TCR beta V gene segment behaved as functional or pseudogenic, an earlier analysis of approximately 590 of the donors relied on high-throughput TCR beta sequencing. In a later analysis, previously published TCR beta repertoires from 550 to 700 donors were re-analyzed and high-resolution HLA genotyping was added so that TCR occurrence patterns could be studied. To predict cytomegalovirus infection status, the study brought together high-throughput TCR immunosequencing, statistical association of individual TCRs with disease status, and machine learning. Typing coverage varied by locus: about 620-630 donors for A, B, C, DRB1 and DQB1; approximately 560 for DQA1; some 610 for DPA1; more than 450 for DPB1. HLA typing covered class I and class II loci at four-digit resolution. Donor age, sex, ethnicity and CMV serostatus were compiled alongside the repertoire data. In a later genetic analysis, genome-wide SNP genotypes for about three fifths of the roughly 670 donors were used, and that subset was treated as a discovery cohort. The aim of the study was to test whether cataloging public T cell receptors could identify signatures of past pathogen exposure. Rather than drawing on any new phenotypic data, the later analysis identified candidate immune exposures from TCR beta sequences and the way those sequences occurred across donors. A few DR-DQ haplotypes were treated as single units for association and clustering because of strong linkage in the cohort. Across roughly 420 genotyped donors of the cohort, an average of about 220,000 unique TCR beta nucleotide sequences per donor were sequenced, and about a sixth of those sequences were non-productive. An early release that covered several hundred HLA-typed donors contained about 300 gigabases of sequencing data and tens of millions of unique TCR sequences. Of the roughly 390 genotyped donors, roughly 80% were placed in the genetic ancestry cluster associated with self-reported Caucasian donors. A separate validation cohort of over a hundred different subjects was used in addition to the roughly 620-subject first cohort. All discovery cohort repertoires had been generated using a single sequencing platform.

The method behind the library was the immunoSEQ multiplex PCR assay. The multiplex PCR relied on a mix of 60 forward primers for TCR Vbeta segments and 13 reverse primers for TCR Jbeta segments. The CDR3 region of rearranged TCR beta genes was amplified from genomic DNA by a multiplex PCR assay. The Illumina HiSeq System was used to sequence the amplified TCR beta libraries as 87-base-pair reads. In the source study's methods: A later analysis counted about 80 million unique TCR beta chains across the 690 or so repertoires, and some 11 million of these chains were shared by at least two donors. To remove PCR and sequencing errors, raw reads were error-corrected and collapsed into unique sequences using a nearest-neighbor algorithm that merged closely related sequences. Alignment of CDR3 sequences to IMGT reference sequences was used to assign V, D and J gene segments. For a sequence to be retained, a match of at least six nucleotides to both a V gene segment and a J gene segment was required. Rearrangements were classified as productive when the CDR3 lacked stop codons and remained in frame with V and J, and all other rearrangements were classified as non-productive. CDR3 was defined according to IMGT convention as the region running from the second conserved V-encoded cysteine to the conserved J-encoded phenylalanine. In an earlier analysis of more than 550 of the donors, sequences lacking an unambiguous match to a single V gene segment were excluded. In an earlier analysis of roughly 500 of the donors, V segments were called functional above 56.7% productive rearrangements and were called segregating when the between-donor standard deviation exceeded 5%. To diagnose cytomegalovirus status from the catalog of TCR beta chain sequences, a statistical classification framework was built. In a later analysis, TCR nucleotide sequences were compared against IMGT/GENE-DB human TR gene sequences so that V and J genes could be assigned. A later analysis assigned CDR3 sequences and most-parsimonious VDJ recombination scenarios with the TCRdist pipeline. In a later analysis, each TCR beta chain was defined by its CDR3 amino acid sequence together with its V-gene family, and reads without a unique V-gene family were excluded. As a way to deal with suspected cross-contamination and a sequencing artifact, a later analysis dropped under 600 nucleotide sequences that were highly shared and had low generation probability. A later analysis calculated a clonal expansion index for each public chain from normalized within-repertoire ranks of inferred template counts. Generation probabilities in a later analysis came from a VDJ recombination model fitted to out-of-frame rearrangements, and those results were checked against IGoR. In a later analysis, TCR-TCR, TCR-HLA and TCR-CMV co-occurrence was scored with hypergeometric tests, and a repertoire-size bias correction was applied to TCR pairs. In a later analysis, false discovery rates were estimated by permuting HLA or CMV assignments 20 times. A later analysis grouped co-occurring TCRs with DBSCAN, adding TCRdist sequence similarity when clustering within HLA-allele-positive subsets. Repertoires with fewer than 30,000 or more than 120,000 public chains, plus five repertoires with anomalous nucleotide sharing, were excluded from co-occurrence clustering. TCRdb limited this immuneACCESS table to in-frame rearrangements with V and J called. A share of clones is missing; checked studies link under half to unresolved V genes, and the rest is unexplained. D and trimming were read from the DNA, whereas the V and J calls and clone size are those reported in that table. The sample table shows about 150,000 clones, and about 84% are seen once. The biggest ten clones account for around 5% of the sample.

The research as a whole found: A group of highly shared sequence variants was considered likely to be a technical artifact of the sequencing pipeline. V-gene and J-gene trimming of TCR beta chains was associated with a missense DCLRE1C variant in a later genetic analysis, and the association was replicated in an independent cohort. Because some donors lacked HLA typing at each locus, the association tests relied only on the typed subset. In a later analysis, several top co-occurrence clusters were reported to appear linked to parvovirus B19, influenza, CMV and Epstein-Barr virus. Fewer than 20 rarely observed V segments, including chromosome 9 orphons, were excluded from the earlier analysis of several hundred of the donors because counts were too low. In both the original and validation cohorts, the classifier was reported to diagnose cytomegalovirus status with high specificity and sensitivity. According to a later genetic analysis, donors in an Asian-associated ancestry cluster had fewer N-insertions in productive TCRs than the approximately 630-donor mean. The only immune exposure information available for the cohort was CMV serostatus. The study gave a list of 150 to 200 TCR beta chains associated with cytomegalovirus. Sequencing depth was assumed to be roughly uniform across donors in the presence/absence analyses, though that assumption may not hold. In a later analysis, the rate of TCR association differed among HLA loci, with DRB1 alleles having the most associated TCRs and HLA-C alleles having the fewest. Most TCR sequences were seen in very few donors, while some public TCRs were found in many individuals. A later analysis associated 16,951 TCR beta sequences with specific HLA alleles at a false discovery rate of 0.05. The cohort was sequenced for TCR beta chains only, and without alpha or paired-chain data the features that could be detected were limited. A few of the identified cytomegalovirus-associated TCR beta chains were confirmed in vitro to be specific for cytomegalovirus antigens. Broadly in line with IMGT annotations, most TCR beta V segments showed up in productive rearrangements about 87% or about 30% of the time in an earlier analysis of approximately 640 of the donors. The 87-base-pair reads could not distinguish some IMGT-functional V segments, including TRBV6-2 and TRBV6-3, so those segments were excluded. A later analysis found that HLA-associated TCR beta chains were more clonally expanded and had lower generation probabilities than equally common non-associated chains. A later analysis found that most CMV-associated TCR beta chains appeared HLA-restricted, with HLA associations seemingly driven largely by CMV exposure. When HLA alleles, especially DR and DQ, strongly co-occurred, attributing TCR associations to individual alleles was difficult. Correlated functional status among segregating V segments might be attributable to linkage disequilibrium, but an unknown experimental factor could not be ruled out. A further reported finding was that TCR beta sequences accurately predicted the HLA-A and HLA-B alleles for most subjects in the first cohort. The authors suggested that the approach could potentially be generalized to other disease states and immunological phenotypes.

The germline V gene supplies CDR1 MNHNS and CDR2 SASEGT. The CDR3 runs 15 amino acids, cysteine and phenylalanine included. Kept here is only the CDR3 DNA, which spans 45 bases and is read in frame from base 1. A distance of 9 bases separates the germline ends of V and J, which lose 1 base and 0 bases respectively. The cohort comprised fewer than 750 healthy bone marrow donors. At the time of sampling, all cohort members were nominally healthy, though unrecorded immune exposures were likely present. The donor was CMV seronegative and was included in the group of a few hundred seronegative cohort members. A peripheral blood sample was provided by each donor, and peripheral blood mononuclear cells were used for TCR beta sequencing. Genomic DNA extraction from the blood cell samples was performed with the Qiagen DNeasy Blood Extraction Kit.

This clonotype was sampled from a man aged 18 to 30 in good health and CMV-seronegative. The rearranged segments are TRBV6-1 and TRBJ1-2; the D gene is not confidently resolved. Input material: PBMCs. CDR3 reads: CASSEGMESNYGYTF. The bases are TGTGCCAGCAGTGAAGGCATGGAGTCTAACTATGGCTACACCTTC.